This T cell receptor (beta chain) was documented in a study of T cell responses to AZD1222 COVID-19 vaccine. Study conclusions and caveats: It was only after the peak T cell response that any repertoires were sampled. Unmutated variant regions are reportedly the target of nearly half of TCRs that are spike-specific.

Of note for this clone: Its antigen is undetermined.

Germline values: CDR1 LGHDT, CDR2 YNNKEL (reference sequence). This CDR3 has 15 amino acids. Unmatched junction bases numbered 5, after V lost 1 base and J lost 4 bases. TCRdb's table, derived via immunoSEQ multiplex PCR, lists solely in-frame clones and lacks some. Of tens of thousands of clones listed, around 73% were seen once; the top ten hold roughly 20%. This sample comprised peripheral blood, obtained on day 0 of AZD1222 vaccination. This sequence originates from an adult in good health. This sequence joins TRBV3-1 (or the pseudogene TRBV3-2) and TRBJ2-5; TRBD1 agrees at 8 bases. The CDR3 is CASSQGVTGAETQYF. As DNA, the CDR3 is TGTGCCAGCAGCCAAGGAGTGACAGGGGCAGAGACCCAGTACTTC.